This T cell receptor (beta chain) was captured by sequencing in a study of control samples from healthy donors and cancer patients. Assay: immunoSEQ multiplex PCR; the TCRdb copy retains only in-frame clones and omits some. Seen here are 170,000 or so clones, around 93% observed once, and the top ten hold roughly 1.5%. The germline V gene has CDR1 LGHDT and CDR2 YNNKEL (reference sequence). The CDR3 spans 14 residues. Trimming removed 4 bases from V and 7 bases from J; junction bases left unmatched: 4. The source material was blood. The chain links TRBV3-1 (or the pseudogene TRBV3-2) to TRBJ1-4; 9 bases line up with TRBD1. The sequence was collected from a man aged 18 to 30 in good health. Here the CDR3 reads CASSPTGGSEKLFF. DNA for the CDR3: TGTGCCAGCAGCCCGACAGGGGGGAGTGAAAAACTGTTTTTT.